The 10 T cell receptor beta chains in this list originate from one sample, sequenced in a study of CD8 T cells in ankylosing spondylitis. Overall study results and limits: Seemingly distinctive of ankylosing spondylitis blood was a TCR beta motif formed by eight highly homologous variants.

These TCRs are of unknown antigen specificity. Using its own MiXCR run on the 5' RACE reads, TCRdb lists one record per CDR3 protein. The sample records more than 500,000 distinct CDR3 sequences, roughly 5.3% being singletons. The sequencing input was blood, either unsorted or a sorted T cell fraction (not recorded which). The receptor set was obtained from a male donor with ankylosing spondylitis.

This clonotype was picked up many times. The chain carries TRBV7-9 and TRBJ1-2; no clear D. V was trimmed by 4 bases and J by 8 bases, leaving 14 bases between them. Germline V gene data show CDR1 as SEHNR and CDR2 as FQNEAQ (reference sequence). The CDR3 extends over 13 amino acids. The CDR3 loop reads CASSSNPRLGYTF. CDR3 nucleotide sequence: TGTGCCAGCAGCTCCAATCCGAGGTTGGGCTACACCTTC. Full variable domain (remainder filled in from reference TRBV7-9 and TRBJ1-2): DTGVSQNPRHKITKRGQNVTFRCDPISEHNRLYWYRQTLGQGPEFLTYFQNEAQLEKSRLLSDRFSAERPKGSFSTLEIQRTEQGDSAMYLCASSSNPRLGYTFGSGTRLTVV.

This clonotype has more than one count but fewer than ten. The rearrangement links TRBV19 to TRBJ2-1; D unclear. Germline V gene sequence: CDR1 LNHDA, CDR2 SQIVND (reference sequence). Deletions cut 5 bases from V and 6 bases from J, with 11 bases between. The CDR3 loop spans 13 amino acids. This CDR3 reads CASSLWGLNEQFF. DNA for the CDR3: TGTGCCAGTAGTCTTTGGGGTCTCAATGAGCAGTTCTTC.

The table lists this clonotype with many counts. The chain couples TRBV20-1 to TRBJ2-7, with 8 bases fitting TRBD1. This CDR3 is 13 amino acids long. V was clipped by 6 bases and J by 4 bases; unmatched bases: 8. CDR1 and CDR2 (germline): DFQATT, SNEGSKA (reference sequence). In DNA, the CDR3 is TGCAGTGCCCAAGGACAGGGTTGGTACGAGCAGTACTTC. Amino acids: CSAQGQGWYEQYF.

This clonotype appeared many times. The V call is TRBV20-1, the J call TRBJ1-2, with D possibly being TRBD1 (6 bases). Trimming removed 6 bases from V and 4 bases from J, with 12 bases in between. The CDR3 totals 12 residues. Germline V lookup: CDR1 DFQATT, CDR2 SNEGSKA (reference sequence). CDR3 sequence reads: CSAGNRAYGYTF. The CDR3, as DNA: TGCAGTGCCGGGAACAGGGCCTATGGCTACACCTTC.

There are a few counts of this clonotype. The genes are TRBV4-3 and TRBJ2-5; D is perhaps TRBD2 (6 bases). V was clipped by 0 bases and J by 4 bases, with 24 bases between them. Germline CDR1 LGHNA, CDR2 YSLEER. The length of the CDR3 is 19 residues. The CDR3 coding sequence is TGCGCCAGCAGCCAAGATCTCCAGGGAGGCAGGGCATTTTCAGAGACCCAGTACTTC. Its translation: CASSQDLQGGRAFSETQYF.

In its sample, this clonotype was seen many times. This CDR3 reads CASSVGPLAGTQYF. In nucleotides, the CDR3 is TGTGCCAGCAGCGTAGGACCCCTCGCTGGGACCCAGTACTTC. The genes are TRBV9 and TRBJ2-5; D uncertain. The CDR3 is 14 amino acids. Germline V gene sequence: CDR1 SGDLS, CDR2 YYNGEE. Trimming left V 0 bases short and J 7 bases short, with 13 bases between. The variable domain in full, with the rest retrieved from reference TRBV9 and TRBJ2-5, is DSGVTQTPKHLITATGQRVTLRCSPRSGDLSVYWYQQSLDQGLQFLIQYYNGEERAKGNILERFSAQQFPDLHSELNLSSLELGDSALYFCASSVGPLAGTQYFGPGTRLLVL.

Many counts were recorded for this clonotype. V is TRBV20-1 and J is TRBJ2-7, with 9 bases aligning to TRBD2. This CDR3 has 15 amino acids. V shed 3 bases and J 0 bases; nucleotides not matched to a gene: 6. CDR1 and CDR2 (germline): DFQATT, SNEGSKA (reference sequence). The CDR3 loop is CSASGPSGDSYEQYF. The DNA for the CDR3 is TGCAGTGCTAGCGGCCCTAGCGGGGACTCCTACGAGCAGTACTTC.

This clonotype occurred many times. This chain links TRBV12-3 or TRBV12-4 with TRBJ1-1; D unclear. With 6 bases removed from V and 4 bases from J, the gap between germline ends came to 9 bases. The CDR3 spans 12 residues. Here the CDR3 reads CASSSSLTEAFF. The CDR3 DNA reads TGTGCCAGCAGCTCCAGTCTCACTGAAGCTTTCTTT.

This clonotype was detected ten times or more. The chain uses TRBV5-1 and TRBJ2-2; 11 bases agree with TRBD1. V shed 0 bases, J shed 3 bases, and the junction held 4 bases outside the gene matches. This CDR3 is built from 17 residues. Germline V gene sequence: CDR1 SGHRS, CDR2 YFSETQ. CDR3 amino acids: CASSLGTGGEDTGELFF. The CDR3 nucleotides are TGCGCCAGCAGCTTGGGGACAGGGGGCGAGGACACCGGGGAGCTGTTTTTT.

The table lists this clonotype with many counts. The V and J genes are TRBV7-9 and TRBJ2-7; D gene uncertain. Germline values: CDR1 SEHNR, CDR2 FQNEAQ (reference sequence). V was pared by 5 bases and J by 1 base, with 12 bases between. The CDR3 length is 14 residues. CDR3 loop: CASSSSTASYEQYF. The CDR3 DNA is TGTGCCAGCAGCAGTAGTACAGCATCCTACGAGCAGTACTTC.